Reported below is one TCR beta chain. Its antigen is unknown. This table comes from immunoSEQ multiplex PCR, and its TCRdb copy is limited to in-frame clones, with some not included. The sample holds around 46,000 clones; 75% are singletons and the top ten take around 30%. After expansion with viral peptide pools in the ViraFEST assay, antigen-specific CD4+ T cells were sequenced. The culture ran for 10 days, and then CD4+ T cells were isolated. PCR confirmed that the person was infected with SARS-CoV-2 between March and December 2020. PBMC were cultured at around 2 million per well with 9.5 to 10 IU/ml IL-2 and about 9.5 ug/ml peptides. Germline loops: CDR1 SGHNT, CDR2 YENEEA. The CDR3 consists of 12 residues. Trimming took off 8 bases at V and 2 bases at J, with 8 bases between the two ends. The data derive from a study of vaccination effects on CD4 cells after COVID-19. Study conclusions and caveats: Spike-reactive clones present post-vaccine in convalescents were predominantly new vaccine-induced clones.

Specimen: CD4+ T cells from PBMCs cultured with a peptide pool, collected before COVID-19 vaccination. This TCR was recovered from a human donor who had a prior SARS-CoV-2 infection. This chain uses TRBV11-3 with TRBJ2-3; maybe TRBD2 (6 bases). CDR3 DNA sequence: TGTGCCAGCCGGGACTTCACAGATACGCAGTATTTT. Translating gives CASRDFTDTQYF.